One sample yielded the 31 T cell receptor beta chains listed below, sequenced in a study of OX40 agonist ivuxolimab in advanced cancers. The method was immunoSEQ multiplex PCR; TCRdb's version includes in-frame clones alone and lacks a portion of them. The sample carries over 100,000 clones, over 75% recorded once. The source material was CD4+ or CD8+ T cells sorted from blood, sampled in a trial of the OX40 agonist ivuxolimab. These receptors were collected from an adult with an advanced solid tumor such as melanoma, head and neck, liver or kidney cancer.

CDR3 nucleotide sequence: TGTGCCAGCAGCCTGGGTGGAGGGGCCGGTTATGGCTACACCTTC. It translates to CASSLGGGAGYGYTF. V and J are TRBV27 and TRBJ1-2, with D possibly being TRBD1 (5 bases). The CDR3 is 15 amino acids. Trimming left V 6 bases short and J 5 bases short, with 19 bases between. The V gene's germline CDR1 is MNHEY and CDR2 SMNVEV (reference sequence).

This clone was seen just once. The chain recombines TRBV7-8 with TRBJ2-5; D is tentatively TRBD1 or TRBD2 (5 bases each). The DNA end favors TRBJ2-7, so the J call may be wrong. This CDR3 has 13 amino acids. The V gene's germline CDR1 is SGHVS and CDR2 FQNEAQ. CDR3 in DNA: TGTGCCAGCAGCTTAGCTGGGGGCTACGAGCAGTACTTC. Translation: CASSLAGGYEQYF.

The J gene is TRBJ1-2, the V gene TRBV19, with D unclear. The germline V gene has CDR1 LNHDA and CDR2 SQIVND (reference sequence). Trimming cost V 0 bases and J 7 bases, with 12 bases left between them. The CDR3 consists of 14 residues. CDR3 sequence reads: CASSIDAAYGGYTF. CDR3 in DNA: TGTGCCAGTAGTATAGACGCGGCGTACGGTGGCTACACCTTC.

The chain carries TRBV4-3 and TRBJ2-7; no clear D gene. This CDR3 contains 14 residues. V was pared by 2 bases and J by 0 bases, with 8 bases between. Germline V gene lookup returns CDR1 LGHNA and CDR2 YSLEER. CDR3 nucleotides: TGCGCCAGCAGCCAATCAAGGACCTCCTACGAGCAGTACTTC. This encodes CASSQSRTSYEQYF.

The chain has TRBV7-2 and TRBJ2-7; D unresolved. V gave up 5 bases and J gave up 0 bases, with 14 bases separating them. Germline V gene lookup returns CDR1 SGHTA and CDR2 FQGNSA. The CDR3 sequence is 15 residues long. The CDR3 nucleotides read TGTGCCAGCAGCCCAGTCTTAGGGCGCTCCTACGAGCAGTACTTC. Its protein is CASSPVLGRSYEQYF.

The chain recombines TRBV29-1 with TRBJ1-2; D is possibly TRBD1 (6 bases). The CDR3 contains 13 residues. Trimming took off 0 bases at V and 4 bases at J, with 9 bases between the two ends. Germline V gives CDR1 SQVTM, CDR2 ANQGSEA. CDR3 DNA: TGCAGCGTTGAAGACAGGGGTGGCTATGGCTACACCTTC. Translation: CSVEDRGGYGYTF.

The chain joins TRBV5-6 to TRBJ2-5, with 10 bases fitting TRBD1. The CDR3 runs to 16 residues. Germline-derived CDR1 and CDR2 are SGHDT and YYEEEE. The trim removed 4 bases at V and 5 bases at J, leaving 11 bases unmatched. The CDR3 DNA reads as TGTGCCAGCAGCCTACAAGTGGACAGGGGGGCGGAGACCCAGTACTTC. This codes for CASSLQVDRGAETQYF. Drawing the rest from reference TRBV5-6 and TRBJ2-5, the complete variable domain is DAGVTQSPTHLIKTRGQQVTLRCSPKSGHDTVSWYQQALGQGPQFIFQYYEEEERQRGNFPDRFSGHQFPNYSSELNVNALLLGDSALYLCASSLQVDRGAETQYFGPGTRLLVL.

The chain combines TRBV5-4 with TRBJ2-5, with D possibly matching TRBD1 (5 bases). The CDR3 spans 14 residues. V was trimmed by 2 bases and J by 3 bases, leaving 11 bases between them. Germline V CDR1 and CDR2: SGHNT, YYREEE (reference sequence). DNA of the CDR3: TGTGCCAGCAGCTTACCGGGCAGGGAAGAGACCCAGTACTTC. It yields the protein CASSLPGREETQYF.

The gene calls are TRBV28 and TRBJ2-5, with D uncertain. Trimming shortened V by 6 bases and J by 4 bases, and 12 bases separated the two germline ends. This CDR3 is built from 13 residues. Germline V gene data show CDR1 as MDHEN and CDR2 as SYDVKM. The CDR3 protein is CASRNNEAETQYF. The CDR3 region has the DNA TGTGCCAGCAGAAACAATGAGGCAGAGACCCAGTACTTC.

The V call is TRBV7-2, the J call TRBJ1-6; D is undetermined. The CDR3 spans 15 residues. Trimming removed 2 bases at V and 5 bases at J, with 10 bases between. Germline V gene sequence: CDR1 SGHTA, CDR2 FQGNSA. DNA of the CDR3: TGTGCCAGCAGCTTATTAATACGGGATAATTCACCCCTCCACTTT. Translated, it gives CASSLLIRDNSPLHF. The full variable domain, in which reference TRBV7-2 and TRBJ1-6 provide the parts outside the CDR3, is GAGVSQSPSNKVTEKGKDVELRCDPISGHTALYWYRQSLGQGLEFLIYFQGNSAPDKSGLPSDRFSAERTGGSVSTLTIQRTQQEDSAVYLCASSLLIRDNSPLHFGNGTRLTVT.

V and J are TRBV19 and TRBJ1-3; no clear D. Trimming stripped 6 bases from V and 0 bases from J, with 3 bases between. CDR1 and CDR2 from the germline V gene are LNHDA and SQIVND (reference sequence). CDR3 length: 12 residues. CDR3 sequence: CASSISGNTIYF. The CDR3 region has the DNA TGTGCCAGTAGCATCTCTGGAAACACCATATATTTT.

The J gene is TRBJ2-1, the V gene TRBV4-1; 10 bases agree with TRBD2. V lost 2 bases, J lost 5 bases, and 3 bases stayed unmatched. The length of the CDR3 is 15 residues. Germline V gene lookup returns CDR1 MGHRA and CDR2 YSYEKL. CDR3 region: CASSQLAGDHNEQFF. The CDR3, as DNA: TGCGCCAGCAGCCAACTAGCGGGGGACCACAATGAGCAGTTCTTC.

The chain uses TRBV5-1 and TRBJ2-3, with D possibly being TRBD1 (6 bases). CDR1 is SGHRS and CDR2 is YFSETQ in the germline V gene. V lost 0 bases, J lost 2 bases, and 7 bases lay in between. The CDR3 covers 14 residues. CDR3 in DNA: TGCGCCAGCAGCTTGGGACAGGACACAGATACGCAGTATTTT. Translation gives CASSLGQDTDTQYF. The full variable domain, rest sourced from reference TRBV5-1 and TRBJ2-3, is KAGVTQTPRYLIKTRGQQVTLSCSPISGHRSVSWYQQTPGQGLQFLFEYFSETQRNKGNFPGRFSGRQFSNSRSEMNVSTLELGDSALYLCASSLGQDTDTQYFGPGTRLTVL.

In nucleotides, the CDR3 is TGTGCCAGCAGGAGTTGGAAGGGGAAAAACGAGCAGTACTTC. Translation gives CASRSWKGKNEQYF. The V call is TRBV6-1, the J call TRBJ2-7; a weak D match, TRBD1 (5 bases). This CDR3 spans 14 amino acids. CDR1 and CDR2 (germline): MNHNS, SASEGT. Trimming cost V 6 bases and J 5 bases, with 17 bases left between them.

V gene TRBV28 combines with J gene TRBJ2-7; D uncertain. V gave up 4 bases and J gave up 0 bases, with 13 bases separating them. CDR3 size: 15 residues. Germline loops: CDR1 MDHEN, CDR2 SYDVKM. The CDR3 protein is CASSSPGGSSYEQYF. The CDR3 DNA reads as TGTGCCAGCAGTTCTCCCGGTGGTAGCTCCTACGAGCAGTACTTC.

The chain carries TRBV18 and TRBJ2-3; TRBD2 agrees at 7 bases. The CDR3 contains 15 residues. From germline, CDR1 is KGHSH and CDR2 LQKENI. The V segment lost 0 bases and the J segment 1 base; nucleotides outside the gene matches: 1. This CDR3 is CASSPPGLGTDTQYF. CDR3 DNA sequence: TGTGCCAGCTCACCACCAGGACTAGGCACAGATACGCAGTATTTT.

This chain links TRBV7-9 with TRBJ1-2; unclear D gene. V lost 5 bases and J 5 bases, leaving 15 bases between the germline ends. The CDR3 loop spans 14 amino acids. Germline assignment: CDR1 SEHNR and CDR2 FQNEAQ (reference sequence). As DNA, the CDR3 is TGTGCCAGCAGCACCGCGGGGATTTCGTATGGCTACACCTTC. Residues: CASSTAGISYGYTF.

This chain links TRBV7-8 with TRBJ2-3; the match to TRBD1 covers 8 bases. The CDR3 consists of 15 residues. Germline V gene sequence: CDR1 SGHVS, CDR2 FQNEAQ. V shed 2 bases, J shed 5 bases, and the junction held 6 bases outside the gene matches. The CDR3 DNA reads as TGTGCCAGCAGCTTAATGACAGGGGAACGAGATACGCAGTATTTT. It is translated as CASSLMTGERDTQYF.

CDR3 in amino acids: CASSGMWAAERNGYTF. The CDR3 bases are TGTGCCAGCAGTGGCATGTGGGCGGCCGAGAGAAATGGCTACACCTTC. The chain has TRBV25-1 and TRBJ1-2; D ambiguous. The ends were cut back, 4 bases at V and 6 bases at J, with 21 bases in the middle. This CDR3 comprises 16 residues. The germline V gene encodes CDR1 MGHDK and CDR2 SYGVNS.

CDR3 loop: CASSYQGANEKLFF. The CDR3 DNA follows: TGTGCCAGCAGTTATCAGGGAGCTAATGAAAAACTGTTTTTT. The chain employs TRBV6-5 and TRBJ1-4, with a tentative D call TRBD1 (5 bases). Trimming removed 3 bases at V and 3 bases at J, with 8 bases between. The length of the CDR3 is 14 residues. Germline CDR1 MNHEY, CDR2 SVGAGI.

The chain is built from TRBV6-1 and TRBJ1-1; perhaps TRBD1 as D (6 bases). The CDR3 has 15 residues. Germline lookup yields CDR1 MNHNS and CDR2 SASEGT. V was shortened by 7 bases and J by 5 bases, with 20 bases between the two germline ends. Here the CDR3 reads CASTQFLRGRTEAFF. The CDR3 DNA reads TGTGCCAGCACCCAGTTTTTGAGGGGGAGGACTGAAGCTTTCTTT.

This rearrangement joins TRBV12-5 to TRBJ2-3; 7 bases match TRBD1. Germline assignment: CDR1 LGHNT and CDR2 FRNRAP. The junction had 4 bases not matched to a gene; V was cut back by 6 bases and J by 4 bases. The CDR3 contains 13 residues. The CDR3 reads CASGQGTADTQYF. CDR3 nucleotide sequence: TGTGCTAGTGGACAGGGGACGGCAGATACGCAGTATTTT. The entire variable domain, with the rest obtained from reference TRBV12-5 and TRBJ2-3, is as follows: DARVTQTPRHKVTEMGQEVTMRCQPILGHNTVFWYRQTMMQGLELLAYFRNRAPLDDSGMPKDRFSAEMPDATLATLKIQPSEPRDSAVYFCASGQGTADTQYFGPGTRLTVL.

This chain connects TRBV21-1 to TRBJ2-2; TRBD1 reflects the table's D call only, with no check against the DNA. TRBV21-1 has pseudogene status. This CDR3 has 15 residues. CDR3 amino acids: CASSSGGLNTGELFF. The CDR3, as DNA: TGTGCCAGCAGCTCAGGGGGTCTGAACACCGGGGAGCTGTTTTTT.

The sample holds one count of this clone. V is TRBV28 and J is TRBJ2-3; the match to TRBD1 covers 7 bases. CDR1 and CDR2 from the germline V gene are MDHEN and SYDVKM. The V gene end was trimmed by 3 bases and the J gene end by 2 bases; junction bases not matched to a gene: 14. The CDR3 covers 18 residues. The CDR3 spells CASSFPFRPGQHTDTQYF. DNA of the CDR3: TGTGCCAGCAGTTTTCCTTTTAGGCCGGGACAGCACACAGATACGCAGTATTTT.

The chain combines TRBV5-1 with TRBJ2-3, with D possibly TRBD2 on 5 matching bases. The CDR3 is 14 residues long. Trimming took 0 bases from V and 3 from J, leaving 8 bases between them. Germline V lookup: CDR1 SGHRS, CDR2 YFSETQ. This CDR3 is CASSLAGYTDTQYF. As DNA, the CDR3 is TGCGCCAGCAGCTTGGCGGGGTATACAGATACGCAGTATTTT. Looking up the rest from reference TRBV5-1 and TRBJ2-3 gives the full variable domain: KAGVTQTPRYLIKTRGQQVTLSCSPISGHRSVSWYQQTPGQGLQFLFEYFSETQRNKGNFPGRFSGRQFSNSRSEMNVSTLELGDSALYLCASSLAGYTDTQYFGPGTRLTVL.

V gene TRBV30 combines with J gene TRBJ2-5; D uncertain. Deletions cut 2 bases from V and 5 bases from J, with 15 bases between. The CDR3 totals 14 residues. The germline V gene encodes CDR1 GTSNPN and CDR2 SVGIG (reference sequence). CDR3 coding DNA: TGTGCCTGGAGTCGCACCCCCGATAGGGAGACCCAGTACTTC. The encoded protein is CAWSRTPDRETQYF.

This clone was seen only a few times. The genes are TRBV6-5 and TRBJ2-1; no definite D call. CDR3 length: 15 residues. Trimming pared 3 bases from V and 0 bases from J, leaving 9 bases between. Germline V lookup: CDR1 MNHEY, CDR2 SVGAGI. The CDR3: CASSYRMSSYNEQFF. The CDR3 nucleotides are TGTGCCAGCAGTTATCGAATGAGCTCCTACAATGAGCAGTTCTTC.

The gene calls are TRBV6-6 and TRBJ2-7; D assignment may be TRBD1 or TRBD2 (5 bases each). V lost 5 bases to trimming and J lost 6 bases, with 17 bases between them. The germline CDR1 and CDR2 sequences are MNHNY and SVGAGI (reference sequence). The CDR3 consists of 14 residues. This CDR3 reads CASSRRDDRFEQYF. The CDR3 bases are TGTGCCAGCAGTCGCCGGGACGACCGGTTCGAGCAGTACTTC.

This clone was observed a single time. V is TRBV10-3 and J is TRBJ2-3; D is possibly TRBD1 (6 bases). The germline V gene has CDR1 ENHRY and CDR2 SYGVKD. V lost 6 bases and J 2 bases, leaving 12 bases between the germline ends. The CDR3 spans 14 residues. The CDR3 nucleotides read TGTGCCATCAGCCAAGGACAGATCACAGATACGCAGTATTTT. It yields the protein CAISQGQITDTQYF.

This chain connects TRBV5-6 to TRBJ2-3, with no clear D. Germline V gene data show CDR1 as SGHDT and CDR2 as YYEEEE. The ends were cut back, 0 bases at V and 7 bases at J, with 6 bases in the middle. This CDR3 region has 12 residues. CDR3 coding DNA: TGTGCCAGCAGCTTGGACACCAATACGCAGTATTTT. Protein sequence: CASSLDTNTQYF.

This chain connects TRBV5-6 to TRBJ1-3, with 10 bases lining up with TRBD1. This CDR3 spans 15 amino acids. V shed 4 bases, J shed 0 bases, and the junction held 1 base outside the gene matches. CDR1 and CDR2 (germline): SGHDT, YYEEEE. The CDR3 DNA sequence: TGTGCCAGCAGCCGGACAGGGGGCTCTGGAAACACCATATATTTT. Translation gives CASSRTGGSGNTIYF.